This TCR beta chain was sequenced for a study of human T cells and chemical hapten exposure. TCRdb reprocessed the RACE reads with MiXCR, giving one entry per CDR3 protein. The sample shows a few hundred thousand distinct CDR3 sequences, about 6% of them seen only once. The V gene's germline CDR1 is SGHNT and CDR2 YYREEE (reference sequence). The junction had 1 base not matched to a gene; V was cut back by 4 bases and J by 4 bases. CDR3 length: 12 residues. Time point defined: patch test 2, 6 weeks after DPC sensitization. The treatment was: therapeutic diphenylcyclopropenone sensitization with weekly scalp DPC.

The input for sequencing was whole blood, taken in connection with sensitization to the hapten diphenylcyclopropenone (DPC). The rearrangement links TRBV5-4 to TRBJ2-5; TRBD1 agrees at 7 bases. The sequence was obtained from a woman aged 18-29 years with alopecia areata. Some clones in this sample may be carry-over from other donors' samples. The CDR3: CASSRTGETQYF. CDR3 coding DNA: TGTGCCAGCAGCAGGACAGGAGAGACCCAGTACTTC.